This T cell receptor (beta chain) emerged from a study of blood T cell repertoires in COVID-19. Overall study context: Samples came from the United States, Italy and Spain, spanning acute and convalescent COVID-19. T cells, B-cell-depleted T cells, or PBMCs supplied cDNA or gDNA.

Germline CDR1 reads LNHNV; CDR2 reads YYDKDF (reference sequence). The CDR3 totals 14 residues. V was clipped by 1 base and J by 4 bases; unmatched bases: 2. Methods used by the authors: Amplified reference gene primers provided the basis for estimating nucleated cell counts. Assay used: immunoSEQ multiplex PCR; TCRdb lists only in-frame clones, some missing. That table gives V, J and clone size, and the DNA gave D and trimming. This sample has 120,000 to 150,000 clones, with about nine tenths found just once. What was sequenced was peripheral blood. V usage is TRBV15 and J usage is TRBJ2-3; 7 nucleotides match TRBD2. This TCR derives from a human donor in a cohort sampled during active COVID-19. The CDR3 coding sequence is TGTGCCACCAGCAGAGGACTAGCCCCAGATACGCAGTATTTT. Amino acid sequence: CATSRGLAPDTQYF.